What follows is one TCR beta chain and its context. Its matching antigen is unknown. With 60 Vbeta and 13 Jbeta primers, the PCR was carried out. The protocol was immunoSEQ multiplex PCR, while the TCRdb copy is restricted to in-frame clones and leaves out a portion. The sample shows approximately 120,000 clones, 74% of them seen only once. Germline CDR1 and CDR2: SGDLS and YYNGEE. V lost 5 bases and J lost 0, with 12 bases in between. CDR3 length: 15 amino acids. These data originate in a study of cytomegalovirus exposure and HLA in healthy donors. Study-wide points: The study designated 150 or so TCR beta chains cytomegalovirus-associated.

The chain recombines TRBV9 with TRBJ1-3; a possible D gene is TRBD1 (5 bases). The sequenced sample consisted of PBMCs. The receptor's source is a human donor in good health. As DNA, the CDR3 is TGTGCCAGCAGACCAGGGACTAGCTCTGGAAACACCATATATTTT. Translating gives CASRPGTSSGNTIYF.